The 27 T cell receptor beta chains below were found in one sample sequenced in a study of early stage breast cancer tumors. Data came from immunoSEQ multiplex PCR; TCRdb stores just in-frame clones and leaves some out. Of tens of thousands of clones listed, roughly 50% are singletons. Sample: breast tumor tissue. The receptors shown here come from a person aged 45-60 years with breast cancer.

The chain recombines TRBV10-3 with TRBJ2-7, with a weak D call TRBD2 (5 bases). V was clipped by 2 bases and J by 10 bases, with 9 bases between them. The germline CDR1 and CDR2 sequences are ENHRY and SYGVKD. This CDR3 has 11 residues. CDR3 coding DNA: TGTGCCATCAGTGAGGATGAGGGTCAGTACTTC. Amino acid sequence: CAISEDEGQYF.

This clone appeared a single time. The chain joins TRBV27 to TRBJ2-2; 9 bases are a match to TRBD2. Trimming at V came to 4 bases and at J to 7 bases, leaving 7 bases not matched to a gene. Germline CDR1 MNHEY, CDR2 SMNVEV (reference sequence). This CDR3 is 15 amino acids long. CDR3 loop: CASSWVAGDVGELFF. The CDR3 region has the DNA TGTGCCAGCAGTTGGGTAGCGGGAGATGTCGGGGAGCTGTTTTTT.

In this sample, this clone turned up a few times. The CDR3 coding sequence is TGTGCCAGCAGAGGCCCTGAAGCTTTCTTT. It encodes CASRGPEAFF. The genes are TRBV13 and TRBJ1-1; no firm D call. The CDR3 has 10 residues. CDR1 is PRHDT, CDR2 FYEKMQ, per germline (reference sequence). The V end was cut by 6 bases, the J end by 6 bases, with 5 bases between.

V usage is TRBV10-2 and J usage is TRBJ2-2; TRBD2 matches at 14 bases. The CDR3 consists of 14 residues. From germline, CDR1 is WSHSY and CDR2 SAAADI. Losses at the gene ends were 8 bases for V and 4 bases for J; bases not matched to a gene: 0. The CDR3 DNA sequence: TGCGCCAGCGGGACTAGCGGGAGCACCGGGGAGCTGTTTTTT. It yields the protein CASGTSGSTGELFF.

The rearrangement links TRBV9 to TRBJ2-2; possibly TRBD1 for D (5 bases). The CDR3 is 17 amino acids. Per germline, CDR1 SGDLS and CDR2 YYNGEE. V lost 0 bases and J 2 bases, leaving 14 bases between the germline ends. The DNA for the CDR3 is TGTGCCAGCAGCGTAGAACGGATCAGGGCTAACACCGGGGAGCTGTTTTTT. Translated, it gives CASSVERIRANTGELFF.

V gene TRBV6-6 combines with J gene TRBJ2-5; D is unresolved. Trimming removed 6 bases at V and 4 bases at J, with 9 bases between. Germline CDR1 reads MNHNY; CDR2 reads SVGAGI (reference sequence). The length of the CDR3 is 12 residues. The CDR3 coding sequence is TGTGCCAGCAGGGGCCCGATAGAGACCCAGTACTTC. Encoded protein: CASRGPIETQYF.

The chain employs TRBV5-1 and TRBJ2-1; no definite D call. CDR1 and CDR2 from the germline V gene are SGHRS and YFSETQ. This CDR3 region has 13 residues. The V end lost 0 bases, the J end lost 6 bases, and 7 bases lay between the germline ends. This CDR3 is CASSLELINEQFF. Here the CDR3 DNA reads TGCGCCAGCAGCTTGGAACTAATCAATGAGCAGTTCTTC.

This clone was counted between two and nine times. V and J are TRBV30 and TRBJ2-1; 12 bases align to TRBD2. This CDR3 spans 13 amino acids. After removal of 0 bases from V and 14 bases from J, the junction contained 5 bases not matched to a gene. Germline assignment: CDR1 GTSNPN and CDR2 SVGIG (reference sequence). The chain's CDR3 is CAWSVSSGRVEFF. As DNA, the CDR3 is TGTGCCTGGAGTGTCTCTAGCGGGAGGGTGGAGTTCTTC.

This rearrangement joins TRBV9 to TRBJ1-1; 7 bases agree with TRBD1. Per the germline V gene, CDR1 is SGDLS and CDR2 is YYNGEE. The junction had 6 bases not matched to a gene; V was cut back by 4 bases and J by 3 bases. This CDR3 is built from 14 residues. The CDR3, as DNA: TGTGCCAGCAGCCCCTGGACAGGTGACACTGAAGCTTTCTTT. This gives the protein CASSPWTGDTEAFF.

The genes are TRBV11-2 and TRBJ1-1; no definite D call. The V gene's germline CDR1 is SGHAT and CDR2 FQNNGV. This CDR3 spans 14 amino acids. Trimming stripped 3 bases from V and 6 bases from J, with 14 bases between. The CDR3 DNA follows: TGTGCCAGCAGCTTTTTGCACGGACGGGCTGAAGCTTTCTTT. The encoded protein is CASSFLHGRAEAFF.

This sequence joins TRBV11-3 and TRBJ2-1; the D gene could be TRBD1 or TRBD2 (5 bases each). Germline CDR1 and CDR2: SGHNT and YENEEA. Trimming took 5 bases from V and 7 from J, leaving 12 bases between them. This CDR3 comprises 13 residues. This chain's CDR3 is CASSIGTGNEQFF. CDR3 nucleotide sequence: TGTGCCAGCAGCATCGGGACGGGGAATGAGCAGTTCTTC. The whole variable domain, remainder taken from reference TRBV11-3 and TRBJ2-1, is EAGVVQSPRYKIIEKKQPVAFWCNPISGHNTLYWYLQNLGQGPELLIRYENEEAVDDSQLPKDRFSAERLKGVDSTLKIQPAELGDSAVYLCASSIGTGNEQFFGPGTRLTVL.

The rearrangement links TRBV19 to TRBJ2-2; D call uncertain. The V and J ends lost 1 base and 7 bases respectively, with 7 bases between them. Germline values: CDR1 LNHDA, CDR2 SQIVND (reference sequence). The CDR3 has 13 residues. The CDR3 loop is CASSIVSSGELFF. CDR3 sequence (DNA): TGTGCCAGTAGTATAGTATCGAGCGGGGAGCTGTTTTTT.

The chain links TRBV7-9 to TRBJ2-3; 7 bases map to TRBD2. The germline V gene encodes CDR1 SEHNR and CDR2 FQNEAQ (reference sequence). This CDR3 is built from 13 residues. The ends lost 5 bases at V and 3 bases at J; junction bases unmatched: 2. As DNA, the CDR3 is TGTGCCAGCAGCCCCGGGAGGACAGATACGCAGTATTTT. Protein product: CASSPGRTDTQYF. The variable domain in full, completed from reference TRBV7-9 and TRBJ2-3, reads DTGVSQNPRHKITKRGQNVTFRCDPISEHNRLYWYRQTLGQGPEFLTYFQNEAQLEKSRLLSDRFSAERPKGSFSTLEIQRTEQGDSAMYLCASSPGRTDTQYFGPGTRLTVL.

The V gene is TRBV2, the J gene TRBJ1-1, with TRBD1 as a possible D gene (5 bases). CDR3 length: 15 residues. Deletions cut 2 bases from V and 8 bases from J, with 18 bases between. Germline-derived CDR1 and CDR2 are SNHLY and FYNNEI. The CDR3 spells CASSEYRRPPGEAFF. CDR3 nucleotides: TGTGCCAGCAGTGAATACAGGCGCCCCCCAGGCGAAGCTTTCTTT. The full variable domain, completed using reference TRBV2 and TRBJ1-1, is EPEVTQTPSHQVTQMGQEVILRCVPISNHLYFYWYRQILGQKVEFLVSFYNNEISEKSEIFDDQFSVERPDGSNFTLKIRSTKLEDSAMYFCASSEYRRPPGEAFFGQGTRLTVV.

This chain connects TRBV11-2 to TRBJ2-2, with TRBD2 identical over 7 bases. Trimming at V came to 2 bases and at J to 3 bases, leaving 3 bases not matched to a gene. The CDR3 has 15 amino acids. CDR1 is SGHAT and CDR2 is FQNNGV in the germline V gene. The CDR3 sequence is CASSLKAGYTGELFF. The CDR3 region has the DNA TGTGCCAGCAGCTTAAAAGCGGGATACACCGGGGAGCTGTTTTTT.

The rearrangement links TRBV21-1 to TRBJ2-7; TRBD2, as called in the table, went unchecked against the DNA. TRBV21-1 is a documented pseudogene. This CDR3 region has 16 residues. CDR3 residues: CASSKAQEGEIYEQYF. Here the CDR3 DNA reads TGTGCCAGCAGCAAAGCCCAGGAGGGCGAAATATACGAGCAGTACTTC.

Only a few counts were recorded for this clone. The chain has TRBV5-1 and TRBJ2-7; D uncertain. Trimming removed 2 bases at V and 5 bases at J, with 14 bases between. The CDR3 is 14 residues long. Germline V gives CDR1 SGHRS, CDR2 YFSETQ. The CDR3 bases are TGCGCCAGCAGCTTCTCGGACCCGGACCACGAGCAGTACTTC. Protein sequence: CASSFSDPDHEQYF. The full variable domain, its missing parts supplied by reference TRBV5-1 and TRBJ2-7, is KAGVTQTPRYLIKTRGQQVTLSCSPISGHRSVSWYQQTPGQGLQFLFEYFSETQRNKGNFPGRFSGRQFSNSRSEMNVSTLELGDSALYLCASSFSDPDHEQYFGPGTRLTVT.

The chain joins TRBV10-3 to TRBJ2-7; TRBD1 agrees at 9 bases. The V gene's germline CDR1 is ENHRY and CDR2 SYGVKD. The V and J ends lost 3 bases and 3 bases, in that order; junction bases with no gene match: 27. The CDR3 contains 22 residues. The CDR3 reads CAISDGGDRAPKKIVSYYEQYF. The CDR3 nucleotides are TGTGCCATCAGTGACGGTGGGGACAGGGCCCCAAAAAAAATTGTTTCCTACTACGAGCAGTACTTC.

CDR3 protein: CASSPSYSYEQYF. The CDR3 nucleotides are TGTGCCAGCAGCCCATCTTACTCCTACGAGCAGTACTTC. V usage is TRBV27 and J usage is TRBJ2-7; no firm D call. Germline V CDR1 and CDR2: MNHEY, SMNVEV (reference sequence). Trimming took off 6 bases at V and 0 bases at J, with 9 bases between the two ends. The length of the CDR3 is 13 residues.

The J gene is TRBJ2-3, the V gene TRBV23-1, with D tentatively TRBD2 (6 bases). TRBV23-1 is recorded as an ORF, its role being uncertain. CDR3 length: 14 amino acids. Trimming removed 0 bases at V and 5 bases at J, with 9 bases between. CDR3 bases: TGCGCCAGCAGTCAATCGGAGGGCAGAGATACGCAGTATTTT. Its protein product is CASSQSEGRDTQYF.

This clone showed up just a few times. This chain connects TRBV5-1 to TRBJ1-2; D not certain. The germline V gene encodes CDR1 SGHRS and CDR2 YFSETQ. CDR3 length: 13 residues. V was cut by 5 bases and J by 2 bases, with 10 bases left in between. Written as DNA, the CDR3 is TGCGCCAGCAGTGGGGTCCCAAACTATGGCTACACCTTC. This encodes CASSGVPNYGYTF.

V gene TRBV10-3 combines with J gene TRBJ2-5, with 13 positions matching TRBD2. Germline V gene lookup returns CDR1 ENHRY and CDR2 SYGVKD. The CDR3 spans 15 residues. Trimming took 4 bases from V and 5 from J; bases not matched to a gene: 4. The CDR3, as DNA: TGTGCCATCAGTGGGACTAGCGGGAGTAAGGAGACCCAGTACTTC. Translation gives CAISGTSGSKETQYF.

This clone appeared a few times. CDR3 protein: CASSQVSSGRYTDTQYF. CDR3 coding DNA: TGCGCCAGCAGCCAAGTATCTAGCGGGAGATATACAGATACGCAGTATTTT. V and J are TRBV4-1 and TRBJ2-3; TRBD2 agrees at 10 bases. Germline V gene data show CDR1 as MGHRA and CDR2 as YSYEKL. CDR3 length: 17 residues. The V gene end was trimmed by 1 base and the J gene end by 3 bases; junction bases not matched to a gene: 7.

The CDR3 nucleotides read TGTGCCAGCAGCTTAGCCGGCGAACAGACCCAGTACTTC. It translates to CASSLAGEQTQYF. This chain links TRBV7-6 with TRBJ2-5, with D unresolved. V lost 0 bases, J lost 6 bases, and 8 bases lay in between. The CDR3 runs to 13 residues. Germline V lookup: CDR1 SGHVS, CDR2 FNYEAQ.

This clone was counted a single time. V usage is TRBV5-4 and J usage is TRBJ1-1, with D unclear. V lost 0 bases to trimming and J lost 3 bases, with 6 bases between them. The CDR3 length is 13 residues. CDR1 and CDR2 from the germline V gene are SGHNT and YYREEE (reference sequence). CDR3 region: CASSLGDDTEAFF. Here the CDR3 DNA reads TGTGCCAGCAGCTTGGGAGATGACACTGAAGCTTTCTTT.

This clone was recorded a few times. The V and J genes are TRBV7-9 and TRBJ2-1; D is uncertain. Germline V gene sequence: CDR1 SEHNR, CDR2 FQNEAQ (reference sequence). This CDR3 spans 15 amino acids. V was clipped by 1 base and J by 3 bases, with 10 bases between them. CDR3 amino acids: CASSLDYRDYNEQFF. In DNA form, the CDR3 reads TGTGCCAGCAGCTTAGACTACCGTGACTACAATGAGCAGTTCTTC.

The gene calls are TRBV19 and TRBJ1-1, with 9 bases aligning to TRBD1. The CDR3 is 15 amino acids. V shed 4 bases, J shed 4 bases, and the junction held 7 bases outside the gene matches. Germline CDR1 reads LNHDA; CDR2 reads SQIVND (reference sequence). CDR3 bases: TGTGCCAGTAGTAGGCGGACAGGGGTCGGCACTGAAGCTTTCTTT. Translating gives CASSRRTGVGTEAFF.